This T cell receptor beta chain derives from a study of blood T cell repertoires in COVID-19. Only in-frame clones appear in the TCRdb table, and some are missing; sequencing was by immunoSEQ multiplex PCR. The sample has 200,000 or so clones, about 82% seen once; the top ten hold 5.2%. V lost 3 bases and J 1 base, leaving 6 bases between the germline ends. The CDR3 length is 13 residues. The germline V gene has CDR1 MGHDK and CDR2 SYGVNS. This chain uses TRBV25-1 with TRBJ1-2; no definite D call. The sequence came from a woman aged 25 to 39 with acute or convalescent COVID-19. What was sequenced was peripheral blood. For the CDR3, the DNA is TGTGCCAGCAGTGATGCCAGTAACTATGGCTACACCTTC. Translating it yields CASSDASNYGYTF.